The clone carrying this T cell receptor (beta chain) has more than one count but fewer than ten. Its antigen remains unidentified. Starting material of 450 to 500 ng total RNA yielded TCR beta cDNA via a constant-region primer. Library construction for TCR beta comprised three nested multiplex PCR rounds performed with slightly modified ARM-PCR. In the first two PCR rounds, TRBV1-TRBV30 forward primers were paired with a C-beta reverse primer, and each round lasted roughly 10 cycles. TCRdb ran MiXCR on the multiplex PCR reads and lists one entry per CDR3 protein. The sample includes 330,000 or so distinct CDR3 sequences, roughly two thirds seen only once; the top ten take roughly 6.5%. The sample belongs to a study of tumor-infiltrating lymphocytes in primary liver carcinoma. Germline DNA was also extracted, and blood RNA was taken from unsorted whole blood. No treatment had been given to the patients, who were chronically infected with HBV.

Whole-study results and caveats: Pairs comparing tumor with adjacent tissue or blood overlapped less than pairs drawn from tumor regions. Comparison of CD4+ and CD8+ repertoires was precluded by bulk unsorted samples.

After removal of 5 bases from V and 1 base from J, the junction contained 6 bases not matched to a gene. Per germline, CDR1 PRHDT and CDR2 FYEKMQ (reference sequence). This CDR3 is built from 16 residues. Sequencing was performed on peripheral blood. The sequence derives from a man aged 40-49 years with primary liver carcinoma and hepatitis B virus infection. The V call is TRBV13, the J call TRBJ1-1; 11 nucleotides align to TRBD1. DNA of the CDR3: TGTGCCAGCAGCCCAGGACAGGGGGCGCGGAACACTGAAGCTTTCTTT. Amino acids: CASSPGQGARNTEAFF.